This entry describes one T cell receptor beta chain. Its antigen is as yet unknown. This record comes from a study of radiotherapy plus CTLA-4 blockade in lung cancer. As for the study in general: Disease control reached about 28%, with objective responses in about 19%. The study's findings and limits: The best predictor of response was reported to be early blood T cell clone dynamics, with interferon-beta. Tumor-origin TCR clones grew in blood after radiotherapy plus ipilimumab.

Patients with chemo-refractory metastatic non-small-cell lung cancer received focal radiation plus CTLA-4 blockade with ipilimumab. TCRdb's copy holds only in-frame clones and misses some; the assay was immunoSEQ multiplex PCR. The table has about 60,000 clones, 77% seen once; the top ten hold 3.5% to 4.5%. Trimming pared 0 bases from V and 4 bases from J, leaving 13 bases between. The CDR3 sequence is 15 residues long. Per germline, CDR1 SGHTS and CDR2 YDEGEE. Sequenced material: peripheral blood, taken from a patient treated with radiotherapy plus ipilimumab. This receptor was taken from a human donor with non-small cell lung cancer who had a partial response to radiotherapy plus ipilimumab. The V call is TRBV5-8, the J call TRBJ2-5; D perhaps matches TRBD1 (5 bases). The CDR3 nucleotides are TGTGCCAGCAGCTTGGACGGCAGGGTGGCAGAGACCCAGTACTTC. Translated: CASSLDGRVAETQYF. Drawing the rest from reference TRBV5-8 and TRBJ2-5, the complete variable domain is EAGVTQSPTHLIKTRGQQATLRCSPISGHTSVYWYQQALGLGLQFLLWYDEGEERNRGNFPPRFSGRQFPNYSSELNVNALELEDSALYLCASSLDGRVAETQYFGPGTRLLVL.